This T cell receptor (beta chain) derives from a study of vaccination and CD4 T cells after COVID-19. Turning to the study itself: Researchers treated cells with overlapping spike peptides taken from SARS-CoV-2, HCoV-NL63, HCoV-OC43 and HCoV-229E.

This clonotype turned up a few times. Antigen specificity is unknown. The length of the CDR3 is 15 residues. Germline values: CDR1 KGHDR, CDR2 SFDVKD. V lost 6 bases and J lost 2, with 10 bases in between. At the Johns Hopkins FTIC core, DNA taken from cultured CD4+ T cells was sequenced by way of the Oncomine TCR Beta short-read assay. The authors extracted genomic DNA from cultured CD4+ T cells. TCRdb reanalysed the PCR reads using MiXCR and keeps one entry per CDR3 protein. The table shows about 21,000 distinct CDR3 sequences, with approximately 48% occurring only once. Study-level points and caveats: The median SARS-CoV-2-reactive clonotype number increased from about 20 to 38, without statistical significance.

The treatment here: approximately nine-day PBMC culture with coronavirus spike peptide pools or control peptides (ViraFEST assay). The sample was cultured CD4+ T cells from blood. This receptor was taken from a human donor with COVID-19. V usage is TRBV24-1 and J usage is TRBJ2-6; the D gene could be TRBD1 or TRBD2 (5 bases each). The CDR3 spells CATSSGAPGANVLTF. In DNA, the CDR3 is TGTGCCACCAGTTCCGGGGCGCCTGGGGCCAACGTCCTGACTTTC.